The source of this T cell receptor beta chain is a study of brain T cells in children with intractable seizures. The time point: blood from clinic visit 5 months post-surgery; TSC patient then seizure free. Sequencing was performed with immunoSEQ multiplex PCR; in TCRdb, only in-frame clones are kept and a portion is missing. Of about 340,000 clones listed, approximately 93% are singletons. The input for sequencing was peripheral blood, taken 4 to 6 months after surgery. The origin of this receptor is a boy younger than two with tuberous sclerosis and intractable seizures.

The CDR3 sequence is CATSDSRGLWAFF. CDR3 nucleotides: TGTGCCACCAGTGATTCTAGGGGGCTCTGGGCTTTCTTT. The V gene is TRBV24-1, the J gene TRBJ1-1; 7 nucleotides line up with TRBD1. Per the germline V gene, CDR1 is KGHDR and CDR2 is SFDVKD. This CDR3 region has 13 residues. V shed 2 bases, J shed 11 bases, and the junction held 7 bases outside the gene matches.